The 21 T cell receptor beta chains presented below share a single source sample, sequenced in a study of shared clonotypes between healthy human individuals. Clones were sequenced by immunoSEQ multiplex PCR, and TCRdb holds only the in-frame ones, with some missing. Of some 470,000 clones listed, 76% are singletons. What was sequenced was PBMCs. The source of these receptors is a woman in her thirties or forties in good health. Some clones in this sample may be carry-over from other donors' samples.

In regard to this clone: A much larger clone differs by one base, so this may be a read error. The conserved final phenylalanine or tryptophan is absent from the CDR3, which likely points to a read error. The rearrangement uses TRBV5-1 and TRBJ1-1; 8 nucleotides align to TRBD1. CDR1 is SGHRS and CDR2 is YFSETQ in the germline V gene. The CDR3 runs to 14 residues. The ends lost 6 bases at V and 1 base at J; junction bases unmatched: 5. The CDR3, as DNA: TGCGCCAGCACCCCGACAGGGGCGAACACTGAAGCTTTCCTT. Its translation is CASTPTGANTEAFL.

On this clone itself: Other nucleotide sequences from this sample produce the same CDR3. The chain links TRBV28 to TRBJ1-1; tentatively, D is TRBD1 (5 bases). CDR3 length equals 14 residues. Germline lookup yields CDR1 MDHEN and CDR2 SYDVKM. Deletions cut 6 bases from V and 0 bases from J, with 11 bases between. The CDR3 nucleotides are TGTGCCAGCAGCTTCGGACATTTGAACACTGAAGCTTTCTTT. Residues: CASSFGHLNTEAFF.

The chain employs TRBV30 and TRBJ1-1, with TRBD1 as a possible D gene (5 bases). Trimming stripped 4 bases from V and 1 base from J, with 10 bases between. The germline V gene encodes CDR1 GTSNPN and CDR2 SVGIG (reference sequence). This CDR3 region has 13 residues. The CDR3 region has the DNA TGTGCCTGGATGGCCAGGGAGAACACTGAAGCTTTCTTT. The encoded protein is CAWMARENTEAFF.

V gene TRBV5-8 combines with J gene TRBJ2-1, with a possible D match to TRBD2 (5 bases). Germline CDR1 and CDR2: SGHTS and YDEGEE. The CDR3 runs 15 residues. Trimming removed 3 bases from V and 10 bases from J, with 20 bases in between. This CDR3 reads CASSYRLQRSYEQFF. The CDR3, as DNA: TGTGCCAGCAGCTACCGACTACAACGATCATACGAGCAGTTCTTC.

This clone has a single count. A far larger clone is a single base away, which makes a read error likely. At the DNA level, this CDR3 is encoded by other sequences in the same sample as well. The chain employs TRBV6-1 and TRBJ1-1; a possible D gene is TRBD1 (6 bases). Germline CDR1 is MNHNS and CDR2 is SASEGT. This CDR3 has 13 residues. The CDR3 nucleotides read TGTGCCAGCAGTGTTGAGGGACACACTGAGGCTTTCTTT. Translated, it gives CASSVEGHTEAFF.

This clone appeared a few times. The chain couples TRBV4-3 to TRBJ2-1, with 7 bases aligning to TRBD2. The CDR3 runs 17 residues. Losses at the gene ends were 4 bases for V and 6 bases for J; bases not matched to a gene: 15. Germline CDR1 is LGHNA and CDR2 is YSLEER. CDR3: CASSPDAPGGFINEQFF. The CDR3 DNA is TGCGCCAGCAGCCCGGACGCTCCGGGAGGATTTATCAATGAGCAGTTCTTC.

On this clone: Other nucleotide sequences from this sample produce the same CDR3. The chain is built from TRBV28 and TRBJ2-1; D remains unclear. Trimming pared 3 bases from V and 2 bases from J, leaving 8 bases between. The CDR3 contains 14 residues. Germline loops: CDR1 MDHEN, CDR2 SYDVKM. CDR3 region: CASSFAGAYNEQFF. The DNA of the CDR3 is TGTGCCAGCAGTTTCGCAGGCGCCTACAATGAGCAGTTCTTC.

This clone was seen many times. The sample carries other DNA sequences with the same CDR3. The chain links TRBV6-6 to TRBJ2-4, with D maybe TRBD1 (6 bases). The V end lost 6 bases, the J end lost 2 bases, and 14 bases lay between the germline ends. This CDR3 spans 15 amino acids. Germline V gene data show CDR1 as MNHNY and CDR2 as SVGAGI (reference sequence). CDR3 nucleotides: TGTGCCAGCAGCACCTTGGGGACAACCAAAAACATTCAGTACTTC. As protein: CASSTLGTTKNIQYF.

The V and J genes are TRBV28 and TRBJ2-1; 8 bases fit TRBD1. From germline, CDR1 is MDHEN and CDR2 SYDVKM. Trimming at V came to 4 bases and at J to 5 bases, leaving 10 bases not matched to a gene. This CDR3 has 16 residues. CDR3 nucleotide sequence: TGTGCCAGCAGTTGGGCCGGGACAGGAGCAAACAATGAGCAGTTCTTC. It is translated as CASSWAGTGANNEQFF.

The V call is TRBV5-8, the J call TRBJ1-2; D remains unclear. CDR1 SGHTS and CDR2 YDEGEE come from the germline V gene. Trimming stripped 0 bases from V and 4 bases from J, with 10 bases between. This CDR3 has 14 residues. The CDR3 DNA is TGTGCCAGCAGCTTGGAGGCGCAAGCCTATGGCTACACCTTC. It translates to CASSLEAQAYGYTF. Full variable domain (outside the CDR3, taken from reference TRBV5-8 and TRBJ1-2): EAGVTQSPTHLIKTRGQQATLRCSPISGHTSVYWYQQALGLGLQFLLWYDEGEERNRGNFPPRFSGRQFPNYSSELNVNALELEDSALYLCASSLEAQAYGYTFGSGTRLTVV.

About this clone itself: At the DNA level, this CDR3 is encoded by other sequences in the same sample as well. The chain is built from TRBV30 and TRBJ2-3; D uncertain. The CDR3 sequence is 13 residues long. V gave up 0 bases and J gave up 0 bases, with 4 bases separating them. CDR1 is GTSNPN and CDR2 is SVGIG in the germline V gene (reference sequence). In nucleotides, the CDR3 is TGTGCCTGGAGTGTCGGAAGCACAGATACGCAGTATTTT. It codes for CAWSVGSTDTQYF.

The chain couples TRBV6-4 to TRBJ1-5; D remains unclear. V dropped 8 bases and J dropped 6 bases, with 5 bases sitting between them. This CDR3 has 10 amino acids. The germline gives CDR1 MRHNA, CDR2 SNTAGT. The CDR3 loop reads CASWTQPQHF. The CDR3 DNA is TGTGCCAGCTGGACTCAGCCCCAGCATTTT.

The J gene is TRBJ2-7, the V gene TRBV30; 7 bases align to TRBD2. The CDR3 extends over 17 amino acids. Germline values: CDR1 GTSNPN, CDR2 SVGIG (reference sequence). The trim removed 0 bases at V and 5 bases at J, leaving 16 bases unmatched. CDR3 bases: TGTGCCTGGAGTGTAGATCGTTTGGCGGGAGCGAGGCACGAGCAGTACTTC. Amino acid sequence: CAWSVDRLAGARHEQYF. The full variable domain, rest sourced from reference TRBV30 and TRBJ2-7, is SQTIHQWPATLVQPVGSPLSLECTVEGTSNPNLYWYRQAAGRGLQLLFYSVGIGQISSEVPQNLSASRPQDRQFILSSKKLLLSDSGFYLCAWSVDRLAGARHEQYFGPGTRLTVT.

The chain joins TRBV5-1 to TRBJ1-2; D unclear. Trimming took 2 bases from V and 2 from J, leaving 7 bases between them. The CDR3 covers 13 residues. Germline CDR1 reads SGHRS; CDR2 reads YFSETQ. CDR3 coding DNA: TGCGCCAGCAGCTTCCAGGCGAACTATGGCTACACCTTC. Amino acids: CASSFQANYGYTF.

The chain recombines TRBV27 with TRBJ2-2; TRBD2 agrees at 7 bases. CDR3 length: 15 amino acids. J was trimmed by 4 bases and V by 10 bases; bases with no gene match: 12. CDR1 MNHEY and CDR2 SMNVEV come from the germline V gene (reference sequence). CDR3 in DNA: TGTGCCAAACTCACCTCGGGGGAGGGCACCGGGGAGCTGTTTTTT. Amino acid sequence: CAKLTSGEGTGELFF.

The chain combines TRBV5-1 with TRBJ2-7; maybe TRBD1 (6 bases). The CDR3 is 13 amino acids. With 2 bases removed from V and 2 bases from J, the gap between germline ends came to 8 bases. The V gene's germline CDR1 is SGHRS and CDR2 YFSETQ. In nucleotides, the CDR3 is TGCGCCAGCAGCTTCGACAGGCCCTACGAGCAGTACTTC. Encoded protein: CASSFDRPYEQYF.

This clone was counted a few times. The chain has TRBV10-3 and TRBJ2-2; 12 bases map to TRBD1. V was clipped by 6 bases and J by 3 bases; unmatched bases: 5. The CDR3 contains 16 residues. The germline CDR1 and CDR2 sequences are ENHRY and SYGVKD. CDR3 region: CAISPGTGGHTGELFF. The CDR3 DNA is TGTGCCATCAGCCCCGGGACAGGGGGCCACACCGGGGAGCTGTTTTTT.

This clone was seen a handful of times. The rearrangement links TRBV11-1 to TRBJ2-3; D possibly uses TRBD1 or TRBD2 (5 bases each). Trimming left V 7 bases short and J 5 bases short, with 16 bases between. Germline V lookup: CDR1 SGHAT, CDR2 FQDESV (reference sequence). The CDR3 has 14 residues. In nucleotides, the CDR3 is TGTGCCAGCACCCCGCAGGGACCTGAAGATACGCAGTATTTT. Its protein is CASTPQGPEDTQYF.

The rearrangement joins TRBV28 to TRBJ2-3; a possible D gene is TRBD2 (6 bases). The CDR3 length is 17 residues. V was clipped by 3 bases and J by 2 bases, with 18 bases between them. Germline CDR1 is MDHEN and CDR2 is SYDVKM. CDR3 protein: CASSLKPGLLNTDTQYF. In DNA, the CDR3 is TGTGCCAGCAGTTTGAAGCCGGGACTGCTAAACACAGATACGCAGTATTTT.

This clone was observed once. This chain joins TRBV30 and TRBJ2-7; 9 bases align to TRBD1. CDR1 is GTSNPN, CDR2 SVGIG, per germline (reference sequence). The V gene end was trimmed by 7 bases and the J gene end by 0 bases; junction bases not matched to a gene: 1. This CDR3 is 12 amino acids long. The CDR3 coding sequence is TGTGCCTCGGACAGGGGCTCCTACGAGCAGTACTTC. It encodes CASDRGSYEQYF.

The chain has TRBV5-4 and TRBJ2-1; D is perhaps TRBD1 or TRBD2 (5 bases each). This CDR3 spans 18 amino acids. With 4 bases removed from V and 7 bases from J, the gap between germline ends came to 27 bases. CDR1 is SGHNT, CDR2 YYREEE, per germline (reference sequence). The CDR3 reads CASSRPNTYRDQENEQFF. The CDR3 DNA sequence: TGTGCCAGCAGCCGACCGAACACTTACCGGGACCAGGAGAATGAGCAGTTCTTC. Full variable domain (missing parts from reference TRBV5-4 and TRBJ2-1): ETGVTQSPTHLIKTRGQQVTLRCSSQSGHNTVSWYQQALGQGPQFIFQYYREEENGRGNFPPRFSGLQFPNYSSELNVNALELDDSALYLCASSRPNTYRDQENEQFFGPGTRLTVL.